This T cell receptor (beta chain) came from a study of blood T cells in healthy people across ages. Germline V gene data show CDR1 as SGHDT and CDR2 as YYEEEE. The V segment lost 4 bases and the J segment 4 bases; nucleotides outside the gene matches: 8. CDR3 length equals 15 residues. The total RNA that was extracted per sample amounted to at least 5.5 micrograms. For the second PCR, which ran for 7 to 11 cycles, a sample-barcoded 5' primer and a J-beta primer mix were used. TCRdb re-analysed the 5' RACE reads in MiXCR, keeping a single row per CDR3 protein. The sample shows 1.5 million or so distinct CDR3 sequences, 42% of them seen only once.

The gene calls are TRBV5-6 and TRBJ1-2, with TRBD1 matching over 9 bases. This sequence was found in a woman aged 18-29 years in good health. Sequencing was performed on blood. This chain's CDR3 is CASSPGDRVGYGYTF. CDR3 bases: TGTGCCAGCAGCCCTGGGGACAGGGTGGGCTATGGCTACACCTTC.